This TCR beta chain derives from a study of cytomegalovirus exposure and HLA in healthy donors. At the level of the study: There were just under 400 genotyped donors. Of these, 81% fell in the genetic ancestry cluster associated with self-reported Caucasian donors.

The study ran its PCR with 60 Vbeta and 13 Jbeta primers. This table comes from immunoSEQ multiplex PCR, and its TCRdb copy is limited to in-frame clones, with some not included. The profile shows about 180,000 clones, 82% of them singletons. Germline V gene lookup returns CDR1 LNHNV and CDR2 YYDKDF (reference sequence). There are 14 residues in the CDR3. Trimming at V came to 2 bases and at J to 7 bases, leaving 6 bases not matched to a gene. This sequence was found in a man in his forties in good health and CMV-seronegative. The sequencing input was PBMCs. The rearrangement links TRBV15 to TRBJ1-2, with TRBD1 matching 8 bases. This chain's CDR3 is CATSRQTGGAGYTF. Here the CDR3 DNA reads TGTGCCACCAGCAGACAAACAGGGGGAGCTGGCTACACCTTC.